This TCR beta chain was recovered during a study of shared clonotypes between healthy human individuals. Whole-study results and caveats: Naive CD4 clonotypes were shared across several donors at roughly 5%.

CDR1 and CDR2 from the germline V gene are MNHEY and SVGAGI. The CDR3 extends over 16 amino acids. The V and J ends lost 0 bases and 0 bases respectively, with 10 bases between them. Details on this clone: Its antigen is not known.

The assay used deep level. The repertoire was sequenced with immunoSEQ multiplex PCR; TCRdb's copy has only in-frame clones and lacks some. The sample includes approximately 1,500,000 clones, around 98% of them seen just once. The chain joins TRBV6-5 to TRBJ2-3; D remains unclear. The sequence derives from a man aged 25-40 years in good health. Sequenced sample: naive CD4+ T cells sorted from blood. Subset in this sample: CD45RA+ positively selected. The CDR3 sequence is CASSYSRQTSTDTQYF. Written as DNA, the CDR3 is TGTGCCAGCAGTTACTCGAGGCAGACTAGCACAGATACGCAGTATTTT.